What follows is one T cell receptor beta chain and its context. Its antigen remains unknown. The data stem from a study of PD-L1 blockade in urothelial cancer. Whole-study context: Bladder-origin urothelial cancer in males described about 85% of the roughly 29 patients. Reported median T cell count for blood samples was more than 110,000. Study results and limitations: In blood at 3 weeks, tumor-associated clones expanded more among patients with durable benefit.

In each PCR, synthetic TCR analog templates were spiked in. Assay used: immunoSEQ multiplex PCR; TCRdb lists only in-frame clones, some missing. Seen here are around 69,000 clones, more than 85% observed once, and the top ten hold around 0.87%. Time point meaning: peripheral blood 6 weeks after treatment start. This receptor was taken from a woman aged 80 or older with urothelial cancer. Sequences were derived from PBMCs, sampled around atezolizumab (anti-PD-L1) treatment.

CDR3 residues: CASSIASGYEQYF. The CDR3 DNA is TGTGCCAGTAGTATTGCTAGCGGCTACGAGCAGTACTTC. V gene TRBV19 combines with J gene TRBJ2-7; 7 bases line up with TRBD2. CDR1 is LNHDA, CDR2 SQIVND, per germline (reference sequence). V lost 3 bases and J lost 3; bases outside the gene matches: 2. The CDR3 contains 13 residues.